The 13 T cell receptor beta chains listed next were all sequenced from one sample in a study of T cell responses to AZD1222 COVID-19 vaccine. The method was immunoSEQ multiplex PCR; TCRdb's version includes in-frame clones alone and lacks a portion of them. The repertoire holds roughly 100,000 clones, 88% seen once, with 20% in the top ten. The specimen comprised peripheral blood, sampled on day 0 of AZD1222 vaccination. These receptors were collected from an adult in good health.

The genes are TRBV25-1 and TRBJ2-7; perhaps TRBD2 as D (5 bases). The CDR3 has 11 residues. Germline V gene lookup returns CDR1 MGHDK and CDR2 SYGVNS. Trimming pared 8 bases from V and 2 bases from J, leaving 7 bases between. The CDR3 DNA follows: TGTGCCAGCGGAGGAGCCTACGAGCAGTACTTC. Its translation is CASGGAYEQYF.

The V gene is TRBV9, the J gene TRBJ2-1; D unclear. V dropped 4 bases and J dropped 3 bases, with 11 bases sitting between them. The V gene's germline CDR1 is SGDLS and CDR2 YYNGEE. This CDR3 has 14 residues. The chain's CDR3 is CASSSRAYYNEQFF. The CDR3, as DNA: TGTGCCAGCAGCTCCCGGGCCTACTACAATGAGCAGTTCTTC.

This chain joins TRBV2 and TRBJ1-5; 7 bases agree with TRBD1. Germline CDR1 and CDR2: SNHLY and FYNNEI. With 7 bases clipped from V and 0 bases from J, the junction kept 3 bases outside the gene matches. This CDR3 is 14 amino acids long. The chain's CDR3 is CASKDRVSNQPQHF. DNA of the CDR3: TGTGCCAGCAAAGACAGGGTTAGCAATCAGCCCCAGCATTTT.

The chain links TRBV10-1 to TRBJ2-5; no clear D. Deletions cut 8 bases from V and 2 bases from J, with 27 bases between. The germline gives CDR1 WNHNN, CDR2 SYGVQD (reference sequence). The CDR3 contains 18 residues. The CDR3 loop reads CASYLMGPRTPLQETQYF. In nucleotides, the CDR3 is TGCGCCAGCTATCTTATGGGCCCCCGAACCCCTTTACAAGAGACCCAGTACTTC.

This chain uses TRBV9 with TRBJ2-7; weak D call: TRBD2 (6 bases). Germline V gives CDR1 SGDLS, CDR2 YYNGEE. This CDR3 is 15 amino acids long. The V and J ends lost 0 bases and 7 bases respectively, with 17 bases between them. The CDR3 DNA reads TGTGCCAGCAGCGTAGACGGGAGCCAGGTTAGGGAGCAGTACTTC. Its protein product is CASSVDGSQVREQYF.

The CDR3 nucleotides are TGTGCCAGCAAATTTGAGGGCCTGGTGGGCTACACCTTC. Translating it yields CASKFEGLVGYTF. The chain employs TRBV6-5 and TRBJ1-2; D gene uncertain. This CDR3 spans 13 amino acids. Germline CDR1 reads MNHEY; CDR2 reads SVGAGI. Trimming took off 7 bases at V and 8 bases at J, with 17 bases between the two ends.

V usage is TRBV7-8 and J usage is TRBJ2-7; 9 bases agree with TRBD1. The length of the CDR3 is 15 residues. J was trimmed by 7 bases and V by 0 bases; bases with no gene match: 7. Germline CDR1 reads SGHVS; CDR2 reads FQNEAQ. CDR3 sequence reads: CASSLAGQGLREQYF. CDR3 in DNA: TGTGCCAGCAGCTTAGCGGGACAGGGACTAAGGGAGCAGTACTTC.

The chain couples TRBV11-3 to TRBJ2-7; the D is unclear. Trimming removed 1 base at V and 0 bases at J, with 10 bases between. This CDR3 is 15 amino acids long. Germline V gives CDR1 SGHNT, CDR2 YENEEA. The CDR3 DNA sequence: TGTGCCAGCAGCTTAGGGGCCAGCTCCTCCTACGAGCAGTACTTC. Residues: CASSLGASSSYEQYF.

The CDR3 nucleotides are TGCGCCAGCAGCCAAGATTGGCAGTACAATTCCTACAATGAGCAGTTCTTC. Protein product: CASSQDWQYNSYNEQFF. V and J are TRBV4-3 and TRBJ2-1; the D is unclear. The germline V gene has CDR1 LGHNA and CDR2 YSLEER. CDR3 size: 17 residues. V lost 0 bases, J lost 1 base, and 13 bases lay in between.

The V and J genes are TRBV28 and TRBJ1-6; a possible D gene is TRBD1 (6 bases). Trimming left V 6 bases short and J 5 bases short, with 11 bases between. Germline V CDR1 and CDR2: MDHEN, SYDVKM. The CDR3 has 14 residues. The CDR3 nucleotides are TGTGCCAGCAGACAGGGTAGGAATAATTCACCCCTCCACTTT. Amino acid sequence: CASRQGRNNSPLHF.

This clone has a single count. V usage is TRBV27 and J usage is TRBJ1-2; D call uncertain. This CDR3 spans 13 amino acids. V gave up 5 bases and J gave up 8 bases, with 15 bases separating them. CDR1 is MNHEY, CDR2 SMNVEV, per germline (reference sequence). This CDR3 reads CASSQDRIGGYTF. The CDR3 DNA reads as TGTGCCAGCAGTCAAGACCGTATAGGCGGCTACACCTTC.

The chain joins TRBV28 to TRBJ1-1; D remains ambiguous. The V end lost 11 bases, the J end lost 4 bases, and 14 bases lay between the germline ends. Germline assignment: CDR1 MDHEN and CDR2 SYDVKM. CDR3 length equals 12 residues. The CDR3 protein is CAVLGSGTEAFF. In nucleotides, the CDR3 is TGTGCCGTCCTCGGGTCGGGCACTGAAGCTTTCTTT.

V and J are TRBV27 and TRBJ2-7, with 10 bases aligning to TRBD2. The germline V gene has CDR1 MNHEY and CDR2 SMNVEV (reference sequence). J gave up 1 base and V 3 bases, and 6 bases lay outside the gene matches. CDR3 length: 16 amino acids. Here the CDR3 reads CASSFSGRATSYEQYF. In nucleotides, the CDR3 is TGTGCCAGCAGTTTCAGCGGGAGGGCCACATCCTACGAGCAGTACTTC.